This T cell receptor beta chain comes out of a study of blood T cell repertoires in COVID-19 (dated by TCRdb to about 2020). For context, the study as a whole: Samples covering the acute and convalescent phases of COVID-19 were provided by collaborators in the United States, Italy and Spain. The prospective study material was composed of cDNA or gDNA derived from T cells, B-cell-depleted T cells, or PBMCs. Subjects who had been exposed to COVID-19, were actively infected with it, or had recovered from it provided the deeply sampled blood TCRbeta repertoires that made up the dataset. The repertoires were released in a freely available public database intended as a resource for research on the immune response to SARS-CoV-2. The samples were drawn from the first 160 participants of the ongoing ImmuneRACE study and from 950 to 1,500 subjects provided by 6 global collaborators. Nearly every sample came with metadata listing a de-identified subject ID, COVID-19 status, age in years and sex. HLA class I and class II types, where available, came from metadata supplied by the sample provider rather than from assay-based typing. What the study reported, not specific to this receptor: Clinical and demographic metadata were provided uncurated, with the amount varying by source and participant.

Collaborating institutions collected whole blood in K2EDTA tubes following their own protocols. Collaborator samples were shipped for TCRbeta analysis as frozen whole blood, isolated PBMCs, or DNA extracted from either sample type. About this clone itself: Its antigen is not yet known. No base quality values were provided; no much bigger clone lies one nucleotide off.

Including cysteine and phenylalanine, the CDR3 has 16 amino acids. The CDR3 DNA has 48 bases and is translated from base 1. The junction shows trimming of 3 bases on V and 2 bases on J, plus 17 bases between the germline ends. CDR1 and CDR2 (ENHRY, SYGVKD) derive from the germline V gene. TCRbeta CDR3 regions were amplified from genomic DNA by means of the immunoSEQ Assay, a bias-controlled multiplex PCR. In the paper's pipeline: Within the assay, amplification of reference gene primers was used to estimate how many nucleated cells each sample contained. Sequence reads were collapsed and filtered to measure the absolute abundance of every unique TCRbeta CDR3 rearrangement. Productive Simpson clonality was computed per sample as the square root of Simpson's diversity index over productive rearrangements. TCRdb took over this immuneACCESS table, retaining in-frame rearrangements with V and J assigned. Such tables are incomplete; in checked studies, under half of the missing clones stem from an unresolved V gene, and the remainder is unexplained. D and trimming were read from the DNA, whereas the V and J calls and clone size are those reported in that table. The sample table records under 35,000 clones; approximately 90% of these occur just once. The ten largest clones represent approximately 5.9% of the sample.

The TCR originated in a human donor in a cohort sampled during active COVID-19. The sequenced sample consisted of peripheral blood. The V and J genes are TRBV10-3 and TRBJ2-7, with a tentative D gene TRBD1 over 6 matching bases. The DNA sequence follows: TGTGCCATCAGTGAAGGCGTCAGGGGTAGCACCTACGAGCAGTACTTC. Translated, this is CAISEGVRGSTYEQYF.